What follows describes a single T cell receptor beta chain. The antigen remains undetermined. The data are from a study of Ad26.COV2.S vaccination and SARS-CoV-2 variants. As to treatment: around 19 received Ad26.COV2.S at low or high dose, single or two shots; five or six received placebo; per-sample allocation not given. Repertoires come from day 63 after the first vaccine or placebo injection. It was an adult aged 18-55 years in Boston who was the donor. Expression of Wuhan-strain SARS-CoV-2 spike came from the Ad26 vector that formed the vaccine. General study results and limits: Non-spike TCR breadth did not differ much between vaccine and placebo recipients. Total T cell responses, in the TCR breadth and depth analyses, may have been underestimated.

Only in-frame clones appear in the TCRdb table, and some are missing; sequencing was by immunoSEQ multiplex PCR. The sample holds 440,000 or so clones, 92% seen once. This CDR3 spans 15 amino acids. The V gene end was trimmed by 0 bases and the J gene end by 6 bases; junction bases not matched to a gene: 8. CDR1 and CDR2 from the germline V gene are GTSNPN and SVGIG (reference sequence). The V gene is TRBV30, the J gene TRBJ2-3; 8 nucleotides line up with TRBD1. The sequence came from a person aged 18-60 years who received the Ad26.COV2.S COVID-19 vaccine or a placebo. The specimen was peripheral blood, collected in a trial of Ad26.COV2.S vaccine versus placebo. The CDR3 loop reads CAWSVRTGFTDTQYF. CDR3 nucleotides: TGTGCCTGGAGTGTACGGACAGGGTTCACCGATACGCAGTATTTT.